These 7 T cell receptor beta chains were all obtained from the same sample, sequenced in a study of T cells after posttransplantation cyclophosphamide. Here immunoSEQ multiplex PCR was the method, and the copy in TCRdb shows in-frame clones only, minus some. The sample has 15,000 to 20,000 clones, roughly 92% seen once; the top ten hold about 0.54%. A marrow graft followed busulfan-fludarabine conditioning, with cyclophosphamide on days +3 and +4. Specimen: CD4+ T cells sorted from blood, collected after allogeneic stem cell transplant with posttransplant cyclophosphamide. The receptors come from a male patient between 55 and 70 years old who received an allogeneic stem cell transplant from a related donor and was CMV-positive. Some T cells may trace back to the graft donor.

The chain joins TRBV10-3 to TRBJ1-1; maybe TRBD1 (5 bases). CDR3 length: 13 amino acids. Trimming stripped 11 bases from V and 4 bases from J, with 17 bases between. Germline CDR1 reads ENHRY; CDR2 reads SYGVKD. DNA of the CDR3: TGTGCCGTCAAGCAGGGTTCTACCACTGAAGCTTTCTTT. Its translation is CAVKQGSTTEAFF.

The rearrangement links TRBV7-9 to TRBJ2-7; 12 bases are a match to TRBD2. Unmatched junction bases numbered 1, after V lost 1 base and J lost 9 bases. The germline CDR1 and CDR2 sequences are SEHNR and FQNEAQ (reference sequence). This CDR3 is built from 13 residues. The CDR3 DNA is TGTGCCAGCAGCTTAGAACTAGCGGGGGGGCAGTACTTC. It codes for CASSLELAGGQYF.

CDR3 DNA: TGTGCCAGTAGTATAGATCTGGCTAGCGGGGGCACAGATACGCAGTATTTT. This sequence encodes CASSIDLASGGTDTQYF. J is TRBJ2-3 and V is TRBV19; 9 nucleotides align to TRBD2. With 0 bases clipped from V and 1 base from J, the junction kept 5 bases outside the gene matches. This CDR3 has 17 amino acids. Germline V gene lookup returns CDR1 LNHDA and CDR2 SQIVND (reference sequence).

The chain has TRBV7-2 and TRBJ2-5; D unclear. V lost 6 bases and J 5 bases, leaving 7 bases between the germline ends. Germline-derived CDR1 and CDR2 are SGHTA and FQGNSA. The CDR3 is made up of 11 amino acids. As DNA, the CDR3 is TGTGCCAGCAGTGGCCAGGAGACCCAGTACTTC. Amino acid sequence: CASSGQETQYF.

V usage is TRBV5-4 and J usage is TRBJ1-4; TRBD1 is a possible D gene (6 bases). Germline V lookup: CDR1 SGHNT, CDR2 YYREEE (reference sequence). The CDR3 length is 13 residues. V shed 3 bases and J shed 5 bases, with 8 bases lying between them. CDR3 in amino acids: CASSSTGNEKLFF. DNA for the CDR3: TGTGCCAGCAGCTCTACAGGGAATGAAAAACTGTTTTTT.

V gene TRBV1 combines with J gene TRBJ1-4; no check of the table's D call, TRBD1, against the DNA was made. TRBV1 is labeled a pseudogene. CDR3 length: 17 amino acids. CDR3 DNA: TGCACCAGCAGCCAAGATGGGGAGGAATGGGGGACAGATAAACTGCTTTTT. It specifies CTSSQDGEEWGTDKLLF.

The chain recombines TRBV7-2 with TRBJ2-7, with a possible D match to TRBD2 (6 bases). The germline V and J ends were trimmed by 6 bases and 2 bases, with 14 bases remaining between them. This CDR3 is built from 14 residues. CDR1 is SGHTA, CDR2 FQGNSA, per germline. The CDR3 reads CASSSLGLPYEQYF. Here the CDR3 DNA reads TGTGCCAGCAGTTCCTTGGGACTTCCCTACGAGCAGTACTTC.